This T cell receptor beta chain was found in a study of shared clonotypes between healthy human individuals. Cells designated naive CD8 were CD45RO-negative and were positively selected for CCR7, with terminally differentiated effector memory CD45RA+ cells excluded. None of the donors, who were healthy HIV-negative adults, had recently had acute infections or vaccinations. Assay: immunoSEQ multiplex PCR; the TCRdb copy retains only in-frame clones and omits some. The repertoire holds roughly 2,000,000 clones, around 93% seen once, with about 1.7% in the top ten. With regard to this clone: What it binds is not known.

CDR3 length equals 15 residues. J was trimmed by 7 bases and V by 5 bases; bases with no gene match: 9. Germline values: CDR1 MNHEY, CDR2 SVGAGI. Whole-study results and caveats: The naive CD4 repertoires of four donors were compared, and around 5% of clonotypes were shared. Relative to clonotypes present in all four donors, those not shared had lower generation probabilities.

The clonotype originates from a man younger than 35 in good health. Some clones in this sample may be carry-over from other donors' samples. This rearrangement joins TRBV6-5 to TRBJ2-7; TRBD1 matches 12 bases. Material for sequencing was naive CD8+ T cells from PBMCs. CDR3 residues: CASSVRGTGGQEQYF. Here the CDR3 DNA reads TGTGCCAGCAGTGTTCGCGGGACAGGGGGCCAAGAGCAGTACTTC.